The rows below give T cell receptor beta chains drawn from one sample of a study of CD8 T cells in Susac syndrome. TCRdb recomputed calls from the immunoSEQ multiplex PCR reads with MiXCR, one row per CDR3 protein. The table records roughly 200,000 distinct CDR3 sequences, about 94% of them present only once. Sample: CD4+ T cells from PBMCs. The receptors shown here come from a human donor with Susac syndrome. Each CDR3 is given with its conserved first and last residue.

TRBJ2-4 | TRBV20-1 | CSATRDRGGGKNIQYF
TRBJ2-7 | TRBV29-1 | CSVTTGGSYEQYF
TRBJ2-3 | TRBV27 | CASSFWKRAGSTDTQYF
TRBJ2-7 | TRBV6-6 | CASSSSGRTYEQYF
TRBJ2-2 | TRBV7-9 | CASSRHGGAGELFF
TRBJ2-7 | TRBV15 | CATSFRGTGVGEQYF
TRBJ2-5 | TRBV20-1 | CSARDGTGGMEETQYF
TRBJ1-6 | TRBV5-1 | CASSLGAGSSPLHF
TRBJ2-1 | TRBV20-1 | CSARDSRGRYNNEQFF
TRBJ1-1 | TRBV9 | CASSVGPRGPSGTEAFF
TRBJ2-2 | TRBV6-4 | CASSDEGATGELFF